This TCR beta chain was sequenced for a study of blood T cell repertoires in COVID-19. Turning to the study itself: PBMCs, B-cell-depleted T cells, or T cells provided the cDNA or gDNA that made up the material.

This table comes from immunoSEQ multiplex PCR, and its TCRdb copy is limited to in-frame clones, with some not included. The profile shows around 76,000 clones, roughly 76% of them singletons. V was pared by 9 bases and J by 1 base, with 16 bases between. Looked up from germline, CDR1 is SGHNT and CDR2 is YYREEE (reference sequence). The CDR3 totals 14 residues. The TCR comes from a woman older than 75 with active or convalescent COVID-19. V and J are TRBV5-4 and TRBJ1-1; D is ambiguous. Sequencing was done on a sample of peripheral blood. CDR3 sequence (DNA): TGTGCCACCACGGGTGTGGGAGAGAACACTGAAGCTTTCTTT. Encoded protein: CATTGVGENTEAFF.